The 27 T cell receptor beta chains presented below share a single source sample, sequenced in a study of regulatory T cells in long-lasting Graves disease. The time point denotes: newly diagnosed GD, antithyroid drugs for less than 3 months. PBMCs were the source of the RNA used for TCR sequencing. According to the study, TCR beta libraries were built with iRepertoire HTBI primers and CDR3-region Arm-PCR. TCRdb independently ran MiXCR on the multiplex PCR reads; one entry per CDR3 protein. The table lists under 300,000 distinct CDR3 sequences, 20% of them singletons. Source: peripheral blood mononuclear cells (PBMCs), taken at new diagnosis, from a patient treated with antithyroid drugs. These receptors were obtained from a female donor with Graves disease.

This clonotype was counted many times. The chain joins TRBV7-8 to TRBJ2-3; D not resolved. The CDR3 has 15 amino acids. CDR1 and CDR2 from the germline V gene are SGHVS and FQNEAQ. Between the trimmed V and J ends, which lost 1 base and 1 base, there was a span of 9 bases. CDR3 protein: CASSLVSRGTDTQYF. The CDR3 coding sequence is TGTGCCAGCAGCTTAGTTAGCAGAGGCACAGATACGCAGTATTTT.

This clonotype was seen ten or more times. The chain uses TRBV12-3 or TRBV12-4 and TRBJ2-7, with D maybe TRBD2 (6 bases). CDR3 size: 12 residues. V lost 5 bases and J 5 bases, leaving 10 bases between the germline ends. DNA of the CDR3: TGTGCCAGCAGTAGACTAGTCCACGAGCAGTACTTC. Its protein is CASSRLVHEQYF.

In regard to this clonotype: This clone may be a read error of a much larger clone one base away. J is TRBJ2-1 and V is TRBV5-1; 8 bases are shared with TRBD1. CDR3 size: 13 residues. Germline V gene data show CDR1 as SGHRS and CDR2 as YFSETQ. The CDR3 nucleotides read TGCACCAGCAGCTTGACAGGGGTGAATGAGCAGTTCTTC. Residues: CTSSLTGVNEQFF.

The count of this clonotype is one. This sequence joins TRBV12-3 or TRBV12-4 and TRBJ2-3; 9 bases fit TRBD2. The DNA end lines up better with TRBJ2-1; the J call may be wrong. The CDR3 spans 14 residues. In DNA form, the CDR3 reads TGTGCCAGCAGTTTGGTAGCGGGAGCAAATGAGCAGTTCTTC. Amino acid sequence: CASSLVAGANEQFF.

This clonotype was counted many times. V is TRBV20-1 and J is TRBJ2-7; no clear D. From germline, CDR1 is DFQATT and CDR2 SNEGSKA (reference sequence). With 6 bases removed from V and 7 bases from J, the gap between germline ends came to 22 bases. The CDR3 spans 14 residues. The CDR3 loop reads CSARKAASEFEQYF. DNA of the CDR3: TGCAGTGCACGAAAGGCTGCCTCGGAATTTGAGCAGTACTTC.

The J gene is TRBJ2-7, the V gene TRBV28, with TRBD1 matching over 7 bases. Germline trimming cut 5 bases from V and 6 bases from J; bases unmatched to any gene: 13. The CDR3 is 15 amino acids. Germline V gene data show CDR1 as MDHEN and CDR2 as SYDVKM. This CDR3 reads CASSEWTGGEGEQYF. For the CDR3, the DNA is TGTGCCAGCAGTGAATGGACAGGTGGAGAGGGCGAGCAGTACTTC.

This chain uses TRBV11-3 with TRBJ1-1; D gene uncertain. Germline CDR1 SGHNT, CDR2 YENEEA. Deletions cut 5 bases from V and 5 bases from J, with 15 bases between. CDR3 size: 14 residues. The DNA for the CDR3 is TGTGCCAGCAGCCCAGAGTCGGGAAGGACTGAAGCTTTCTTT. Protein sequence: CASSPESGRTEAFF.

This clonotype was seen a handful of times. Mismatch with germline at one junction end may stem from a read error. The V and J genes are TRBV19 and TRBJ1-1; TRBD1 matches 8 bases. Germline CDR1 reads LNHDA; CDR2 reads SQIVND (reference sequence). The CDR3 extends over 17 amino acids. The CDR3 is CASSADRGALIRTETFF. CDR3 coding DNA: TGTGCCAGTAGTGCCGACAGGGGTGCCCTCATACGCACTGAAACTTTCTTT. Supplemented by reference TRBV19 and TRBJ1-1, the full variable domain reads DGGITQSPKYLFRKEGQNVTLSCEQNLNHDAMYWYRQDPGQGLRLIYYSQIVNDFQKGDIAEGYSVSREKKESFPLTVTSAQKNPTAFYLCASSADRGALIRTETFFGQGTRLTVV.

A few counts support this clonotype. A much more abundant neighbour one base away suggests this may be a read error. The missing conserved phenylalanine or tryptophan at the end of this CDR3 makes a read error likely. The rearrangement links TRBV20-1 to TRBJ2-1, with 10 bases matching TRBD1. CDR3 length: 14 amino acids. V trimming: 4 bases; J trimming: 7 bases; junction bases outside the gene matches: 7. From germline, CDR1 is DFQATT and CDR2 SNEGSKA (reference sequence). The CDR3, as DNA: TGCAGTGCTACCCGACAGGGGGCTAGTAATGAGCAGTTCCTC. This translates into CSATRQGASNEQFL.

This clonotype was counted ten times or more. The genes are TRBV7-3 and TRBJ2-7, with TRBD2 matching over 7 bases. The CDR3 sequence is 14 residues long. Unmatched junction bases numbered 4, after V lost 2 bases and J lost 3 bases. CDR1 is SGHTA and CDR2 is FQGTGA in the germline V gene. The CDR3 sequence: CASSLQGGIYEQYF. The CDR3 DNA is TGTGCCAGCAGCTTACAGGGAGGGATCTACGAGCAGTACTTC.

This clonotype was recorded at least ten times. The chain recombines TRBV11-1 with TRBJ2-1; TRBD2 agrees at 9 bases. Trimming took 3 bases from V and 6 from J; bases not matched to a gene: 6. The length of the CDR3 is 15 residues. Germline CDR1 is SGHAT and CDR2 is FQDESV (reference sequence). The CDR3 sequence is CASSLSLAGLNEQFF. CDR3 sequence (DNA): TGTGCCAGCAGCTTGTCGCTAGCGGGACTCAATGAGCAGTTCTTC.

The chain uses TRBV19 and TRBJ2-4; 11 bases map to TRBD1. Germline CDR1 LNHDA, CDR2 SQIVND (reference sequence). The CDR3 has 18 residues. The junction had 9 bases not matched to a gene; V was cut back by 0 bases and J by 5 bases. CDR3 loop: CASSIEGQGAMIENIQYF. DNA of the CDR3: TGTGCCAGTAGTATAGAAGGACAGGGGGCGATGATTGAAAACATTCAGTACTTC.

This clonotype was detected many times. V gene TRBV28 combines with J gene TRBJ1-2, with 8 nucleotides matching TRBD1. The germline V gene has CDR1 MDHEN and CDR2 SYDVKM. The CDR3 is 16 residues long. The trim removed 5 bases at V and 4 bases at J, leaving 12 bases unmatched. For the CDR3, the DNA is TGTGCCAGCAGTCCTCCTGGGGACAGGAGCAGCTATGGCTACACCTTC. This sequence encodes CASSPPGDRSSYGYTF.

This clonotype was found many times. The chain links TRBV5-1 to TRBJ2-1, with D possibly TRBD2 on 6 matching bases. V was shortened by 5 bases and J by 5 bases, with 11 bases between the two germline ends. Per germline, CDR1 SGHRS and CDR2 YFSETQ. The CDR3 sequence is 13 residues long. The CDR3 loop reads CASRRGIDNEQFF. The CDR3 DNA is TGCGCCAGCAGGCGGGGAATCGACAATGAGCAGTTCTTC.

There are many counts of this clonotype. V is TRBV20-1 and J is TRBJ2-7; D perhaps matches TRBD2 (5 bases). There are 14 residues in the CDR3. Trimming removed 1 base at V and 4 bases at J, with 14 bases between. From germline, CDR1 is DFQATT and CDR2 SNEGSKA (reference sequence). DNA of the CDR3: TGCAGTGCTAGAGCGGGGTTGAGAGGGTACGAGCAGTACTTC. Protein: CSARAGLRGYEQYF.

About this clonotype itself: Possible read error: a much larger clone is one base away. The CDR3 sequence: CAISPTGDGAQCF. In nucleotides, the CDR3 is TGTGCCATCAGTCCCACTGGGGATGGGGCGCAGTGTTTT. The V call is TRBV6-1, the J call TRBJ2-3; weak D call: TRBD1 (5 bases). CDR3 size: 13 residues. Germline V lookup: CDR1 MNHNS, CDR2 SASEGT.

In this sample, this clonotype turned up many times. CDR3 protein: CASSLESGPSSSTEAFF. CDR3 nucleotides: TGTGCCAGCAGCTTAGAATCCGGTCCAAGTTCGAGCACTGAAGCTTTCTTT. The chain uses TRBV7-9 and TRBJ1-1; D call uncertain. The CDR3 is made up of 17 amino acids. Deletions cut 1 base from V and 4 bases from J, with 19 bases between. Germline assignment: CDR1 SEHNR and CDR2 FQNEAQ (reference sequence).

The chain has TRBV2 and TRBJ2-7, with D maybe TRBD2 (7 bases). The end of the DNA is better explained by TRBJ2-5, so the J call may be wrong. This CDR3 is built from 15 residues. CDR1 is SNHLY and CDR2 is FYNNEI in the germline V gene. The CDR3 region has the DNA TGTGCCAGCAGTGTAGTTCCGGGGGGCGGGGAGACCCAGTACTTC. Translation gives CASSVVPGGGETQYF.

This clonotype has a count of ten or more. This chain joins TRBV5-8 and TRBJ1-2, with a possible D match to TRBD1 (6 bases). Trimming left V 4 bases short and J 5 bases short, with 12 bases between. The CDR3 totals 13 residues. CDR1 and CDR2 (germline): SGHTS, YDEGEE. CDR3 residues: CASSPDRPYGYTF. The DNA of the CDR3 is TGTGCCAGCAGCCCCGACAGGCCGTATGGCTACACCTTC.

This clonotype was detected many times. This chain connects TRBV12-3 or TRBV12-4 to TRBJ1-2, with D perhaps TRBD1 (5 bases). The CDR3 runs to 11 residues. The V end lost 7 bases, the J end lost 7 bases, and 10 bases lay between the germline ends. CDR3 sequence (DNA): TGTGCCAGCAACGAGAGGGGTGGCTACACCTTC. Protein: CASNERGGYTF.

In regard to this clonotype: A read error may explain this, as a much larger clone is one base away. This chain uses TRBV6-2 or TRBV6-3 with TRBJ2-4; 9 bases agree with TRBD2. The CDR3 runs 14 residues. V lost 6 bases to trimming and J lost 9 bases; unmatched junction nucleotides: 9. Germline values: CDR1 MNHEY, CDR2 SVGEGT. CDR3 sequence (DNA): TGTGCCAGCAGAGGAGGACTAGCGCAAAGCATTCAGTACTTC. Its translation is CASRGGLAQSIQYF.

This clonotype was seen ten or more times. This chain joins TRBV18 and TRBJ1-6, with D unresolved. V lost 0 bases and J lost 7, with 13 bases in between. Germline lookup yields CDR1 KGHSH and CDR2 LQKENI. The CDR3 length is 16 residues. The CDR3 DNA sequence: TGTGCCAGCTCACCACCCGGGTCGACGGGGAATTCACCCCTCCACTTT. This encodes CASSPPGSTGNSPLHF.

Note on this clonotype: A much larger clone differs from this one at a single base, so this may be a read error. The chain recombines TRBV12-3 or TRBV12-4 with TRBJ1-4, with a weak D call TRBD1 (5 bases). The CDR3 runs to 16 residues. The V gene lost 8 bases and the J gene lost 6 bases, with 22 bases spanning the gap. The CDR3 sequence is CASGYGTKRGDEKLFF. Written as DNA, the CDR3 is TGTGCCAGCGGTTACGGGACGAAGAGAGGAGATGAAAAACTGTTTTTT.

Ten or more counts support this clonotype. CDR3 amino acids: CASSVNSRSTRGYTF. Written as DNA, the CDR3 is TGTGCCAGCAGCGTCAACTCCAGGAGCACACGGGGCTACACCTTC. The chain links TRBV11-3 to TRBJ1-2; D gene unclear. Per germline, CDR1 SGHNT and CDR2 YENEEA. The CDR3 covers 15 residues. Trimming cost V 5 bases and J 8 bases, with 21 bases left between them. The entire variable domain, with the rest obtained from reference TRBV11-3 and TRBJ1-2, is as follows: EAGVVQSPRYKIIEKKQPVAFWCNPISGHNTLYWYLQNLGQGPELLIRYENEEAVDDSQLPKDRFSAERLKGVDSTLKIQPAELGDSAVYLCASSVNSRSTRGYTFGSGTRLTVV.

At least ten counts were recorded for this clonotype. This rearrangement joins TRBV9 to TRBJ2-3; D perhaps matches TRBD2 (6 bases). This CDR3 spans 17 amino acids. The V gene's germline CDR1 is SGDLS and CDR2 YYNGEE. V gave up 6 bases and J gave up 6 bases, with 26 bases separating them. The CDR3 DNA reads as TGTGCCAGCACCGCTTCTCCGGGACTCTTAATGGGGGATACGCAGTATTTT. This translates into CASTASPGLLMGDTQYF.

A remark on this clonotype: It differs at one base from a far larger clone, so likely a read error. This sequence joins TRBV11-2 and TRBJ2-7; possibly TRBD2 for D (5 bases). V lost 5 bases and J 3 bases, leaving 11 bases between the germline ends. The CDR3 totals 13 residues. The germline CDR1 and CDR2 sequences are SGHAT and FQNNGV. CDR3 sequence: CASSTRDIYEQYF. DNA for the CDR3: TGTGCCAGCAGCACCCGGGATATCTACGAGCAGTACTTC.

This clonotype was detected many times. The rearrangement uses TRBV6-1 and TRBJ2-1, with a weak D call TRBD1 (6 bases). CDR3 length equals 17 residues. Trimming pared 5 bases from V and 9 bases from J, leaving 26 bases between. Germline values: CDR1 MNHNS, CDR2 SASEGT. CDR3 bases: TGTGCCAGCAGTACTCCCAAGGGTTGGGGGCGGATGGGTGAGCAGTTCTTC. It specifies CASSTPKGWGRMGEQFF.